A single sample is the source of the 5 T cell receptor beta chains below, sequenced in a study of blood T cell repertoires in COVID-19. TCRdb keeps only in-frame clones here, not all; method: immunoSEQ multiplex PCR. The data show more than 110,000 clones, 85% seen once. The material sequenced was peripheral blood. The receptors shown here come from a man aged 45-60 years with acute or convalescent COVID-19.

The V call is TRBV29-1, the J call TRBJ2-1, with 10 bases aligning to TRBD2. This CDR3 spans 16 amino acids. J gave up 8 bases and V 7 bases, and 17 bases lay outside the gene matches. CDR1 and CDR2 from the germline V gene are SQVTM and ANQGSEA. The CDR3 DNA follows: TGCAGCGCCGCCGGACAGACTAGCGGGTCCCGGTATGAGCAGTTCTTC. Translation gives CSAAGQTSGSRYEQFF.

The V call is TRBV19, the J call TRBJ2-7; 10 nucleotides line up with TRBD2. V lost 5 bases, J lost 3 bases, and 4 bases stayed unmatched. Germline assignment: CDR1 LNHDA and CDR2 SQIVND (reference sequence). There are 14 residues in the CDR3. The CDR3 protein is CASSSSGRVYEQYF. The DNA of the CDR3 is TGTGCCAGTAGTTCTAGCGGGAGAGTCTACGAGCAGTACTTC.

The rearrangement uses TRBV12-5 and TRBJ1-5; 9 bases are shared with TRBD1. CDR3 length: 15 residues. The V gene end was trimmed by 2 bases and the J gene end by 6 bases; junction bases not matched to a gene: 5. Looked up from germline, CDR1 is LGHNT and CDR2 is FRNRAP. CDR3 loop: CASGLQQGAFQPQHF. The CDR3 nucleotides are TGTGCTAGTGGTTTGCAACAGGGGGCTTTTCAGCCCCAGCATTTT.

The CDR3 coding sequence is TGTGCCAGCCAAACAGGGCCAGGGGATCAGCCCCAGCATTTT. Its translation is CASQTGPGDQPQHF. J is TRBJ1-5 and V is TRBV28; TRBD1 might be the D (6 bases). This CDR3 is built from 14 residues. The V gene's germline CDR1 is MDHEN and CDR2 SYDVKM. Between the trimmed V and J ends, which lost 8 bases and 5 bases, there was a span of 16 bases.

The genes are TRBV2 and TRBJ1-2; maybe TRBD1 (5 bases). The germline V gene encodes CDR1 SNHLY and CDR2 FYNNEI. The CDR3 contains 15 residues. The V end was cut by 6 bases, the J end by 4 bases, with 18 bases between. The CDR3 DNA sequence: TGTGCCAGCAGGGGGACCAGGGCGGGGGGCTATGGCTACACCTTC. It is translated as CASRGTRAGGYGYTF.